The rows below give T cell receptor beta chains drawn from one sample of a study of T cell responses to AZD1222 COVID-19 vaccine. Produced via immunoSEQ multiplex PCR; TCRdb's table is partial and in-frame only. The data hold some 100,000 clones, with over 75% observed a single time. The sample consisted of peripheral blood, taken on day 0 of AZD1222 vaccination. The receptors were sampled from an adult in good health. CDR3s include the opening cysteine and the closing phenylalanine or tryptophan. The D gene is left open where the match is weak.

d_call cdr3_length v_call cdr3_aa
TRBD2 17 TRBV28 CASSLTPSGARTDTQYF
- 14 TRBV24-1 CATSGDSGANVLTF
- 15 TRBV5-6 CASSSVLRGHREAFF
- 14 TRBV27 CASSPLGTNYGYTF
TRBD1 14 TRBV3-1/TRBV3-2 CASSRQGWGNTIYF
- 12 TRBV29-1 CSVGWSNEKLFF
TRBD1 14 TRBV4-1 CASSLGTEIYGYTF
TRBD2 12 TRBV29-1 CSVGGRADTQYF
- 13 TRBV6-1 CASSDRGVKKLFF
- 14 TRBV3-1/TRBV3-2 CASSTPGQFYGYTF
TRBD2 16 TRBV14 CASSQDVGLAGATQYF
- 15 TRBV5-1 CASSLGRGRENTIYF
- 13 TRBV6-2/TRBV6-3 CASSGATLDTQYF
- 15 TRBV6-5 CASSYLTQGIQPQHF
- 11 TRBV7-9 CASSLDWRLYF
- 15 TRBV4-1 CASSQAKGTSYEQYF
- 13 TRBV5-1 CASSSENGHEQYF
- 17 TRBV5-6 CASSRRLDRVMNTEAFF
TRBD1 14 TRBV30 CAWSPTGGESPLHF
- 12 TRBV3-1/TRBV3-2 CASSQPQETQYF
- 16 TRBV21-1 CATLTQGTLSNQPQHF
- 14 TRBV15 CATSRDFSNNEQFF
- 16 TRBV7-2 CASLRLLHPANTEAFF
- 15 TRBV11-2 CASSFGAVPQETQYF
- 14 TRBV19 CASSGGPPYQPQHF
- 14 TRBV5-6 CASSLVGDNNEQFF
TRBD1 14 TRBV5-6 CASSPTGTVVSAFF
- 16 TRBV5-6 CASMLRVSSSTDTQYF
TRBD1 13 TRBV29-1 CSARQGAETGYTF
- 17 TRBV15 CATSIPPDSSPYNEQFF
- 14 TRBV6-4 CASSSQGNTGELFF
TRBD2 15 TRBV3-1/TRBV3-2 CASSQGASGAREQFF
- 14 TRBV27 CASSFSAYNSPLHF